One and the same sample provided the 4 T cell receptor beta chains below, sequenced in a study of blood T cells in healthy people across ages. The second PCR ran about 6 to 12 cycles with a sample-barcoded 5' primer and J-beta primers. TCRdb reprocessed the 5' RACE reads via MiXCR and lists one record per CDR3 protein. Seen here are roughly 800,000 distinct CDR3 sequences, roughly 25% observed once, and the top ten hold roughly 3.8%. These same data were also listed under a study on T cells of mothers and their children.

The sequenced sample was blood. These receptors originate from a boy aged 5-17 years in good health.

The CDR3 coding sequence is TGTGCCAGCAGCTTATCGACAGCTATATACAATGAGCAGTTCTTC. Its translation is CASSLSTAIYNEQFF. This sequence joins TRBV7-9 and TRBJ2-1, with TRBD1 as a possible D gene (5 bases). This CDR3 contains 15 residues. With 2 bases removed from V and 4 bases from J, the gap between germline ends came to 12 bases. Per the germline V gene, CDR1 is SEHNR and CDR2 is FQNEAQ (reference sequence).

There are a few counts of this clonotype. This rearrangement joins TRBV24-1 to TRBJ2-2, with 13 bases aligning to TRBD2. Germline CDR1 is KGHDR and CDR2 is SFDVKD. V lost 3 bases and J lost 7; bases outside the gene matches: 10. The CDR3 totals 18 residues. The CDR3 spells CATSDALAGGPMIGELFF. Here the CDR3 DNA reads TGTGCCACCAGTGATGCACTAGCGGGGGGGCCCATGATCGGGGAGCTGTTTTTT.

This clonotype was found a few times. This rearrangement joins TRBV6-1 to TRBJ2-2; the match to TRBD2 covers 10 bases. The CDR3 is made up of 16 amino acids. CDR1 MNHNS and CDR2 SASEGT come from the germline V gene. The V and J ends lost 6 bases and 3 bases, in that order; junction bases with no gene match: 7. CDR3 loop: CASREREGFHTGELFF. The CDR3 nucleotides are TGTGCCAGCAGGGAGCGGGAGGGCTTTCACACCGGGGAGCTGTTTTTT.

V is TRBV29-1 and J is TRBJ2-7, with TRBD1 identical over 10 bases. Germline lookup yields CDR1 SQVTM and CDR2 ANQGSEA. V shed 6 bases and J 3 bases; nucleotides not matched to a gene: 14. This CDR3 is 16 amino acids long. The CDR3 spells CSVSDTYGTGDYEQYF. CDR3 DNA: TGCAGCGTCTCAGATACGTACGGGACAGGGGACTACGAGCAGTACTTC.